This record covers a single TCR beta chain. From the RT-PCR reads, TCRdb called clonotypes with MiXCR, one entry per CDR3 protein. In the table there are about 540,000 distinct CDR3 sequences, approximately 22% of which are singletons. V was pared by 9 bases and J by 6 bases, with 14 bases between. There are 12 residues in the CDR3. The V gene's germline CDR1 is SNHLY and CDR2 FYNNEI. This record belongs to a study of response to subunit inactivated influenza vaccine. This sample was shared with a second study, whose subject was T cells expressing NK-cell markers. That paper notes: TCR beta cDNA was generated via 5'RACE template switching incorporating UMIs. Sorted CD3+CD56+NKG2C+, CD3+CD56+NKG2C- and CD3+CD56-NKG2C+ T-cell subsets were beta-chain profiled. Eight donors were sequenced, seven testing HCMV-seropositive and one testing seronegative. In several experiments, sorting was restricted to alpha-beta TCR T cells by an anti-gamma-delta TCR antibody. A range of about 1.0-8% of CD8+ T cells consisted of dominant NKG2C+ clonotypes in 5 or 6 donors.

The sequence was obtained from a man aged 50-59 years who received an inactivated influenza vaccine. The sequenced sample was CD4+ T cells sorted from PBMCs, obtained 11 to 12 days after vaccination. V gene TRBV2 combines with J gene TRBJ1-2; tentative D call: TRBD1 (6 bases). CDR3 nucleotides: TGTGCCAGTTCCAGGGGAGACGATGGCTACACCTTC. Translated: CASSRGDDGYTF.